The clone carrying this T cell receptor beta chain turned up a few times. This specimen belongs to a study of blood T cell repertoires in COVID-19. Turning to the study itself: Specimens from acute and convalescent COVID-19 originated in the United States, Italy and Spain. Sample material is recorded as cDNA or gDNA derived from T cells, B-cell-depleted T cells, or PBMCs.

Per the study methods: By means of reference gene primer amplification, nucleated cell counts were estimated. Produced via immunoSEQ multiplex PCR; TCRdb's table is partial and in-frame only. The V and J calls and the clone size are those of that table, but D and trimming were determined from the DNA. Among roughly 40,000 clones listed, about nine tenths were seen once. Germline CDR1 is SGDLS and CDR2 is YYNGEE. This CDR3 is built from 14 residues. The trim removed 5 bases at V and 5 bases at J, leaving 6 bases unmatched. This TCR came from a man between 65 and 85 years old with acute or convalescent COVID-19. The sequencing input was peripheral blood. The chain combines TRBV9 with TRBJ2-5; TRBD1 matches 10 bases. The CDR3 region is CASSATGGFETQYF. In DNA, the CDR3 is TGTGCCAGCAGTGCGACAGGGGGCTTCGAGACCCAGTACTTC.